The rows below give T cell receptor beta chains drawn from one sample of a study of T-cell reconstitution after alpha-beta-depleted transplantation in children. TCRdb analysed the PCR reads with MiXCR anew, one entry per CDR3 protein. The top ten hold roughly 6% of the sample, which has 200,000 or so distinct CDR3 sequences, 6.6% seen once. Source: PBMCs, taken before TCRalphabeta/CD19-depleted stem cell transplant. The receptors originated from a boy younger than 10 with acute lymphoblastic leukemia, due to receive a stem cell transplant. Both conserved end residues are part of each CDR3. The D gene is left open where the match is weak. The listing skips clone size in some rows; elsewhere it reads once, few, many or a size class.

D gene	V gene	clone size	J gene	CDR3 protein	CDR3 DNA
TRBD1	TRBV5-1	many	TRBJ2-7	CASSPPGQNYEQYF	TGCGCCAGCAGCCCTCCGGGACAGAACTACGAGCAGTACTTC
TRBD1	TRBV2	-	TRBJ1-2	CASSPNWTGEGYTF	TGTGCCAGCAGTCCTAATTGGACAGGGGAAGGCTACACCTTC
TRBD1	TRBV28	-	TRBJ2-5	CASRRDRVSETQYF	TGTGCCAGCAGGCGGGACAGGGTGTCGGAGACCCAGTACTTC
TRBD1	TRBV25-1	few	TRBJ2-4	CASSAGQGRIQYF	TGTGCCAGCAGTGCGGGACAGGGGCGGATTCAGTACTTC
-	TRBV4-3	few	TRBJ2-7	CASSQGAGDSYEQYF	TGCGCCAGCAGCCAAGGGGCAGGGGACTCCTACGAGCAGTACTTC
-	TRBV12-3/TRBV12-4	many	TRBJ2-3	CASSGQRQYF	TGTGCCAGCAGTGGACAAAGGCAGTATTTT
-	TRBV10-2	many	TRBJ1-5	CASSESSFITSLQPQHF	TGCGCCAGCAGTGAGTCGAGTTTTATTACTAGCCTTCAGCCCCAGCATTTT
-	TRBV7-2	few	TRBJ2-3	CASSFISENTDTQYF	TGTGCCAGCAGCTTCATATCGGAGAACACAGATACGCAGTATTTT
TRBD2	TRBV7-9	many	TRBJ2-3	CASSREGVTQYF	TGTGCCAGCAGCCGGGAGGGGGTTACGCAGTATTTT
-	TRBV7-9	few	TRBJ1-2	CASSLSGYGDALGYTF	TGTGCCAGCAGCTTATCTGGTTACGGAGACGCCCTTGGCTACACCTTC
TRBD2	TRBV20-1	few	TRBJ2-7	CSAPPSGSLYEQYF	TGCAGTGCTCCTCCTAGCGGGAGCCTCTACGAGCAGTACTTC
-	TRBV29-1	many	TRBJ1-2	CSVRSGSGFANYGYTF	TGCAGCGTTCGAAGTGGATCGGGGTTTGCTAACTATGGCTACACCTTC
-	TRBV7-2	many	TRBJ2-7	CASSFSGTDSYEQYF	TGTGCCAGCAGCTTTAGCGGAACCGACTCCTACGAGCAGTACTTC
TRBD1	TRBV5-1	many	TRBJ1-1	CASSFRTGEDTEAFF	TGCGCCAGCAGCTTCCGGACAGGGGAGGACACTGAAGCTTTCTTT